The rows below give T cell receptor beta chains drawn from one sample of a study of T cells in Graves' hyperthyroidism and ophthalmopathy. TCRdb analysed the multiplex PCR reads with MiXCR anew, one entry per CDR3 protein. The sample records around 500,000 distinct CDR3 sequences, approximately 23% being singletons. The sequenced material came from blood. These receptors all stem from a woman aged 70-85 years with Graves' ophthalmopathy. The CDR3 runs from the conserved cysteine through the conserved F or W. The D gene is left open where the match is weak. Size is stated for part of the rows, as once, few or many counts, or as a class when the clone is expanded.

size: few
D: -
length: 14
V: TRBV7-2
J: TRBJ1-1
DNA: TGTGCCAGCAGCTGGCAGGGGTGGGACACTGAAGCTTTCTTT
CDR3: CASSWQGWDTEAFF

size: -
D: -
length: 13
V: TRBV6-5
J: TRBJ2-7
DNA: TGTGCCAGCAGTTACGGCGATACCTACGAGCAGTACTTC
CDR3: CASSYGDTYEQYF

size: -
D: -
length: 15
V: TRBV5-5
J: TRBJ2-3
DNA: TGTGCCAGCAGCTTCGCCAGGGCTAGCACAGATACGCAGTATTTT
CDR3: CASSFARASTDTQYF

size: -
D: TRBD2
length: 15
V: TRBV12-3/TRBV12-4
J: TRBJ2-1
DNA: TGTGCCAGCAGTTGGAGGACTAGCGGGAGGAATGAGCAGTTCTTC
CDR3: CASSWRTSGRNEQFF

size: few
D: -
length: 14
V: TRBV20-1
J: TRBJ2-4
DNA: TGCAGTGCTAGAGGGGGGCTAGCCAAAAACATTCAGTACTTC
CDR3: CSARGGLAKNIQYF

size: many
D: -
length: 15
V: TRBV28
J: TRBJ2-7
DNA: TGTGCCAGCAGTAGAGCCGGGACAACCTCCTACGAGCAGTACTTC
CDR3: CASSRAGTTSYEQYF

size: few
D: TRBD2
length: 17
V: TRBV19
J: TRBJ2-3
DNA: TGTGCCAGTAGTTTTCGGACTAGCGGGAACCCCACAGATACGCAGTATTTT
CDR3: CASSFRTSGNPTDTQYF

size: -
D: TRBD2
length: 16
V: TRBV7-6
J: TRBJ2-3
DNA: TGTGCCAGCAGCTTATTTGGACTAGCGGCCACAGATACGCAGTATTTT
CDR3: CASSLFGLAATDTQYF

size: -
D: TRBD2
length: 15
V: TRBV28
J: TRBJ2-2
DNA: TGTGCCAGCAGCCTGACTAGCGGGAGAGTCGGGGAGCTGTTTTTT
CDR3: CASSLTSGRVGELFF

size: -
D: TRBD2
length: 16
V: TRBV7-3
J: TRBJ2-2
DNA: TGTGCCAGCAGCCAGAGACTAGCGTCGATCGGCGGGGAGCTGTTTTTT
CDR3: CASSQRLASIGGELFF

size: -
D: -
length: 16
V: TRBV5-1
J: TRBJ2-3
DNA: TGCGCCAGCAGCCCCCGGGGGCCAGGGCTCACAGATACGCAGTATTTT
CDR3: CASSPRGPGLTDTQYF

size: -
D: -
length: 13
V: TRBV5-8
J: TRBJ2-5
DNA: TGTGCCAGCAGCCCCACCAGGGGAGAGACCCAGTACTTC
CDR3: CASSPTRGETQYF

size: -
D: TRBD2
length: 16
V: TRBV6-2/TRBV6-3
J: TRBJ2-1
DNA: TGTGCCAGCAGTTACACCCCTAGCGGGAGGGCGTCTGAGCAGTTCTTC
CDR3: CASSYTPSGRASEQFF

size: few
D: -
length: 16
V: TRBV11-2
J: TRBJ2-1
DNA: TGTGCCAGCAGCTTAGAAGCGGGTTACGGGTACAATGAGCAGTTCTTC
CDR3: CASSLEAGYGYNEQFF

size: -
D: -
length: 14
V: TRBV19
J: TRBJ1-5
DNA: TGTGCCAGTAGGTGGGGGCGAAGCAATCAGCCCCAGCATTTT
CDR3: CASRWGRSNQPQHF

size: few
D: -
length: 13
V: TRBV6-2/TRBV6-3
J: TRBJ1-4
DNA: TGTGCCAGCAGTTTCGTGGCTAATGAAAAACTGTTTTTT
CDR3: CASSFVANEKLFF

size: -
D: -
length: 11
V: TRBV10-3
J: TRBJ1-2
DNA: TGTGCCATCAGTGAGGGGTGTGGCTACACCTTC
CDR3: CAISEGCGYTF

size: many
D: TRBD2
length: 15
V: TRBV3-1
J: TRBJ2-1
DNA: TGTGCCAGCAGCCCGGGACTAGGGAATGGCAATGAGCAGTTCTTC
CDR3: CASSPGLGNGNEQFF

size: -
D: -
length: 14
V: TRBV7-9
J: TRBJ2-6
DNA: TGTGCCAGCAGGATGGGACGATCGGGGCACGTCCTGACTTTC
CDR3: CASRMGRSGHVLTF

size: few
D: -
length: 14
V: TRBV5-1
J: TRBJ1-2
DNA: TGCGCCAGCAGCGAGGGGACACGTTACTATGGCTACACCTTC
CDR3: CASSEGTRYYGYTF

size: -
D: TRBD1
length: 15
V: TRBV30
J: TRBJ1-1
DNA: TGTGCCTGGAGTGGCGGGACAGGGAGGGACACTGAAGCTTTCTTT
CDR3: CAWSGGTGRDTEAFF

size: -
D: TRBD1
length: 13
V: TRBV12-3/TRBV12-4
J: TRBJ1-2
DNA: TGTGCCAGCAGGGGACAGGGGCACTATGGCTACACCTTC
CDR3: CASRGQGHYGYTF

size: few
D: -
length: 13
V: TRBV6-1
J: TRBJ2-5
DNA: TGTGCCAGCAGTGTCACGGGACAAGAGACCCAGTACTTC
CDR3: CASSVTGQETQYF

size: -
D: TRBD1
length: 16
V: TRBV18
J: TRBJ1-1
DNA: TGTGCCAGCTCACAACCTACCCGGACAGGGGGCACTGAAGCTTTCTTT
CDR3: CASSQPTRTGGTEAFF

size: few
D: -
length: 18
V: TRBV11-2
J: TRBJ2-1
DNA: TGTGCCAGCAGCTTAGGGGCCGGGGGACTCCAATCCTACAATGAGCAGTTCTTC
CDR3: CASSLGAGGLQSYNEQFF

size: -
D: -
length: 15
V: TRBV11-3
J: TRBJ2-3
DNA: TGTGCCAGCAGCTTAGAAACGGGAGTCGGCGATACGCAGTATTTT
CDR3: CASSLETGVGDTQYF

size: -
D: TRBD2
length: 14
V: TRBV12-3/TRBV12-4
J: TRBJ2-1
DNA: TGTGCCAGCAGAACTAGCGGGGGAGACAATGAGCAGTTCTTC
CDR3: CASRTSGGDNEQFF

size: -
D: TRBD1
length: 15
V: TRBV7-9
J: TRBJ1-2
DNA: TGTGCCAGCAGCCCGGACAGGGGGCATGGCTATGGCTACACCTTC
CDR3: CASSPDRGHGYGYTF

size: few
D: -
length: 12
V: TRBV28
J: TRBJ2-1
DNA: TGTGCCAGCAGTTTTCGGGGATACGAGCAGTTCTTC
CDR3: CASSFRGYEQFF

size: many
D: -
length: 11
V: TRBV6-2/TRBV6-3
J: TRBJ2-2
DNA: TGTGCCAGCAGTTACCCCGGGGAGCTGTTTTTT
CDR3: CASSYPGELFF

size: -
D: -
length: 12
V: TRBV11-2
J: TRBJ1-1
DNA: TGTGCCAGCAGCTTCGACAGAACTGAAGCTTTCTTT
CDR3: CASSFDRTEAFF

size: many
D: -
length: 15
V: TRBV3-1
J: TRBJ1-1
DNA: TGTGCCAGCACCCAGGGCCCTCTCATGAACACTGAAGCTTTCTTT
CDR3: CASTQGPLMNTEAFF

size: -
D: TRBD2
length: 16
V: TRBV12-3/TRBV12-4
J: TRBJ2-3
DNA: TGTGCCAGCAGCCTTAAAGTGGGAGGGGTTTCAGATACGCAGTATTTT
CDR3: CASSLKVGGVSDTQYF

size: -
D: -
length: 13
V: TRBV6-1
J: TRBJ1-2
DNA: TGTGCCAGCACCCCCCGTAGTAACTATGGCTACACCTTC
CDR3: CASTPRSNYGYTF

size: -
D: -
length: 16
V: TRBV7-7
J: TRBJ2-5
DNA: TGTGCTAGCAGCTTAGGCAGGGAGGAATTAAGAGAGACCCAGTACTTC
CDR3: CASSLGREELRETQYF

size: many
D: TRBD1
length: 13
V: TRBV24-1
J: TRBJ1-1
DNA: TGTGCCACCAGCCGACAGGGCGACACTGAAGCTTTCTTT
CDR3: CATSRQGDTEAFF

size: many
D: -
length: 13
V: TRBV2
J: TRBJ2-3
DNA: TGTGCCAGCACCGAGGGAGGCGGGGATACGCAGTATTTT
CDR3: CASTEGGGDTQYF

size: few
D: -
length: 15
V: TRBV7-9
J: TRBJ2-1
DNA: TGTGCCAGCAGCTTAGAAGGGAGTAGAGGGAATGAGCAGTTCTTC
CDR3: CASSLEGSRGNEQFF

size: few
D: -
length: 17
V: TRBV20-1
J: TRBJ2-3
DNA: TGCAGTGCTCGGAGCCGACTGACTCGATCGGGGAGAGATACGCAGTATTTT
CDR3: CSARSRLTRSGRDTQYF

size: many
D: -
length: 13
V: TRBV7-2
J: TRBJ2-1
DNA: TGTGCCAGCAGCCCCGGACTTAACAATGAGCAGTTCTTC
CDR3: CASSPGLNNEQFF

size: -
D: -
length: 12
V: TRBV10-3
J: TRBJ2-2
DNA: TGTGCCATCAGTGAGTCGGGGAGGGAGCTGTTTTTT
CDR3: CAISESGRELFF

size: few
D: -
length: 13
V: TRBV7-2
J: TRBJ1-3
DNA: TGTGCCAGCAGCTTAGCGACGGGAAACACCATATATTTT
CDR3: CASSLATGNTIYF

size: -
D: TRBD1
length: 16
V: TRBV6-9
J: TRBJ2-7
DNA: TGCGCCAGCCAAAGAGCCCGGGACAGCCGGGTCAACGAGCAGTACTTC
CDR3: CASQRARDSRVNEQYF

size: -
D: TRBD2
length: 14
V: TRBV18
J: TRBJ2-1
DNA: TGTGCCAGCTCACCACCGCGACTAGCGGGGGGGAAGTTCTTC
CDR3: CASSPPRLAGGKFF

size: -
D: -
length: 15
V: TRBV7-2
J: TRBJ1-5
DNA: TGTGCCAGCAGCTTACGACGGGAGAGCCATCAGCCCCAGCATTTT
CDR3: CASSLRRESHQPQHF

size: -
D: -
length: 13
V: TRBV28
J: TRBJ1-3
DNA: TGTGCCAGCAGTCCGCCTGCGGTAGACACCATATATTTT
CDR3: CASSPPAVDTIYF

size: many
D: -
length: 11
V: TRBV4-1
J: TRBJ2-5
DNA: TGCGCCAGCAGCAAGGAAGAGACCCAGTACTTC
CDR3: CASSKEETQYF

size: -
D: TRBD2
length: 14
V: TRBV19
J: TRBJ2-7
DNA: TGTGCCAGTAGCCGGGGGGACCTAACCTACGAGCAGTACTTC
CDR3: CASSRGDLTYEQYF

size: -
D: -
length: 14
V: TRBV12-3/TRBV12-4
J: TRBJ1-4
DNA: TGTGCCAGCAGTTTCCGTGGGGTTTACGAAAAACTGTTTTTT
CDR3: CASSFRGVYEKLFF

size: many
D: -
length: 13
V: TRBV2
J: TRBJ1-2
DNA: TGTGCCAGCAGTGAGAGGGAATCTGGTGGCTACACCTTC
CDR3: CASSERESGGYTF

size: few
D: TRBD2
length: 18
V: TRBV28
J: TRBJ2-3
DNA: TGTGCCAGCAGTTGGGGGACTAGCGGGGGGACCAGCACAGATACGCAGTATTTT
CDR3: CASSWGTSGGTSTDTQYF

size: -
D: TRBD1
length: 13
V: TRBV6-1
J: TRBJ2-7
DNA: TGTGCCAGCAGTCCGGGACAGGGGAACGAGCAGTACTTC
CDR3: CASSPGQGNEQYF

size: -
D: TRBD2
length: 14
V: TRBV2
J: TRBJ2-7
DNA: TGTGCCAGCTGCCTGGGACTAGTGTCCCACGAGCAGTACTTC
CDR3: CASCLGLVSHEQYF

size: -
D: TRBD2
length: 16
V: TRBV7-2
J: TRBJ2-2
DNA: TGTGCCAGCAGGCCTGCGGGACTAGCGACTACCGGGGAGCTGTTTTTT
CDR3: CASRPAGLATTGELFF

size: -
D: -
length: 13
V: TRBV18
J: TRBJ2-3
DNA: TGTGCCAGCTCACAGGAGTTGACAGATACGCAGTATTTT
CDR3: CASSQELTDTQYF

size: -
D: TRBD2
length: 14
V: TRBV12-3/TRBV12-4
J: TRBJ2-3
DNA: TGTGCCAGCAGCCCCGGGGAGGGCCCAGATACGCAGTATTTT
CDR3: CASSPGEGPDTQYF

size: -
D: -
length: 11
V: TRBV12-3/TRBV12-4
J: TRBJ1-1
DNA: TGTGCCAGCAGTCGGGTCGCTGAAGCTTTCTTT
CDR3: CASSRVAEAFF

size: many
D: TRBD1
length: 15
V: TRBV2
J: TRBJ1-5
DNA: TGTGCCAGCAGAAGGGACAGGGGGAGCAATCAGCCCCAGCATTTT
CDR3: CASRRDRGSNQPQHF

size: -
D: TRBD1
length: 17
V: TRBV24-1
J: TRBJ1-2
DNA: TGTGCCACCAGTGATGCGACCGGGACAGGGGGCGACTATGGCTACACCTTC
CDR3: CATSDATGTGGDYGYTF

size: -
D: -
length: 13
V: TRBV29-1
J: TRBJ1-1
DNA: TGCAGCGTGCTCCGGAAGGAGAACACTGAAGCTTTCTTT
CDR3: CSVLRKENTEAFF